A selection of T cell receptor beta chains follows, all from one sample in a study of blood T cell repertoires in COVID-19. The data were produced by immunoSEQ multiplex PCR, yet TCRdb's version contains in-frame clones alone and is incomplete. The profile shows about 200,000 clones, about 86% of them singletons. The sample consisted of PBMCs or T cells enriched from blood (not recorded which). The receptors come from a woman aged 50 to 60 with acute COVID-19. The CDR3 runs from the conserved cysteine through the conserved F or W. Fields, in order: clone size, D gene, J gene, V gene, CDR3 protein, CDR3 DNA. The D gene is left open where the match is weak. Not every row has a clone size; where given, it reads once, few, many or a size class.

- - TRBJ2-7 TRBV10-3 CAISFGSYEQYF TGTGCCATCTCATTTGGCAGCTACGAGCAGTACTTC
- TRBD1 TRBJ1-1 TRBV11-3 CASSLEGFGTVSFSEAFF TGTGCCAGCAGCTTAGAAGGTTTCGGGACAGTCTCTTTCTCTGAAGCTTTCTTT
- TRBD1 TRBJ2-3 TRBV9 CASSGTGTGRLDTQYF TGTGCCAGCAGTGGAACCGGGACAGGGAGGTTGGATACGCAGTATTTT
once - TRBJ2-5 TRBV12-3/TRBV12-4 CASSFSAETQYF TGTGCCAGCAGTTTCAGCGCGGAGACCCAGTACTTC
- TRBD2 TRBJ2-5 TRBV12-3/TRBV12-4 CASRRGNQETQYF TGTGCCAGCCGGCGGGGGAATCAAGAGACCCAGTACTTC
- - TRBJ2-7 TRBV27 CASRSAGTPHYEQYF TGTGCCAGCAGATCCGCCGGGACACCTCACTACGAGCAGTACTTC
- - TRBJ2-5 TRBV18 CASSPFEGLETQYF TGTGCCAGCTCACCTTTCGAGGGCTTGGAGACCCAGTACTTC
- TRBD1 TRBJ1-4 TRBV6-5 CASRRGPVEKLFF TGTGCCAGCAGGAGGGGGCCGGTGGAAAAACTGTTTTTT
few - TRBJ2-1 TRBV12-3/TRBV12-4 CASSLRFVNEQFF TGTGCCAGCAGTTTGCGGTTCGTCAATGAGCAGTTCTTC
- - TRBJ2-5 TRBV7-9 CASTPGTAGRSQETQYF TGTGCCAGCACTCCCGGGACAGCGGGCCGATCTCAAGAGACCCAGTACTTC
- - TRBJ1-5 TRBV10-3 CAITGSLNQPQHF TGTGCCATCACCGGGAGCCTGAATCAGCCCCAGCATTTT
- - TRBJ1-2 TRBV7-9 CASSDQGFGYTF TGTGCCAGCAGCGACCAGGGGTTCGGCTACACCTTC
- - TRBJ1-1 TRBV18 CASSPTDSNTEAFF TGTGCCAGCTCACCGACAGATAGTAACACTGAAGCTTTCTTT
- - TRBJ2-1 TRBV6-1 CASSESVMSGNYNEQFF TGTGCCAGCAGTGAGTCAGTAATGTCAGGGAACTACAATGAGCAGTTCTTC
- - TRBJ1-6 TRBV28 CASSLEGIGNSPLHF TGTGCCAGCAGTTTAGAGGGAATCGGTAATTCACCCCTCCACTTT
- TRBD2 TRBJ2-1 TRBV27 CASSSGLAGVEQFF TGTGCCAGCAGTTCGGGACTAGCGGGAGTTGAGCAGTTCTTC